This T cell receptor beta chain was retrieved from a study of blood T cell repertoires in COVID-19. Study-wide context: The samples span acute and convalescent COVID-19 from the United States, Italy and Spain. T cells, B-cell-depleted T cells, or PBMCs supplied cDNA or gDNA.

In the original processing: Amplification of reference gene primers was used by the study to estimate nucleated cell counts. Here immunoSEQ multiplex PCR was the method, and the copy in TCRdb shows in-frame clones only, minus some. D and trimming come from the DNA, and the V and J calls and clone size come from that table. The sample records 110,000 to 150,000 clones, roughly three quarters being singletons. The CDR3 is 17 amino acids. Between the trimmed V and J ends, which lost 0 bases and 0 bases, there was a span of 11 bases. From germline, CDR1 is SGHDN and CDR2 FVKESK. The chain employs TRBV14 and TRBJ2-2; the D gene is possibly TRBD2 (5 bases). The receptor was derived from an older woman with acute or convalescent COVID-19. The sample was peripheral blood. CDR3 sequence reads: CASSQDLSGPNTGELFF. The CDR3, as DNA: TGTGCCAGCAGCCAAGATTTAAGCGGTCCGAACACCGGGGAGCTGTTTTTT.